The 2 T cell receptor beta chains below all came from one sample that was sequenced in a study of blood T cell repertoires in COVID-19. The protocol was immunoSEQ multiplex PCR, while the TCRdb copy is restricted to in-frame clones and leaves out a portion. The repertoire holds approximately 40,000 clones, with 88% as singletons. Specimen: peripheral blood. The receptors come from a woman between 65 and 79 years old with acute or convalescent COVID-19.

The chain carries TRBV6-2 or TRBV6-3 and TRBJ2-7; 10 bases fit TRBD1. Trimming cost V 0 bases and J 2 bases; bases outside gene matches: 7. CDR3 length: 17 amino acids. Germline V gene sequence: CDR1 MNHEY, CDR2 SVGEGT. This CDR3 is CASSYSAMGTGAYEQYV. CDR3 DNA: TGTGCCAGCAGTTACTCAGCTATGGGGACAGGGGCCTACGAGCAGTACGTC.

The count of this clone is one. The gene calls are TRBV18 and TRBJ2-1, with D possibly matching TRBD2 (5 bases). With 5 bases removed from V and 14 bases from J, the gap between germline ends came to 13 bases. Germline values: CDR1 KGHSH, CDR2 LQKENI. This CDR3 has 11 amino acids. In DNA, the CDR3 is TGTGCCAGCTCAACTAGGGAAACGGAGTTCTTC. Translation: CASSTRETEFF.